What follows are 15 T cell receptor beta chains derived from one specimen sequenced in a study. TCRdb re-analysed the RT-PCR reads in MiXCR, keeping a single row per CDR3 protein. The data show 650,000 to 800,000 distinct CDR3 sequences, 13% to 15% seen once. The sequencing input was memory CD4+ T cells from blood. Receptors were obtained from a female donor in good health, serving as a healthy control.

This clonotype was picked up many times. A read error is likely, as this CDR3 ends without the conserved phenylalanine or tryptophan. The DNA is omitted, as the CDR3 cannot be located on it reliably, and the CDR3 follows TCRdb's listing. The chain joins TRBV20-1 to TRBJ1-1; the tabulated D call, TRBD1, remains unverified against the DNA. Germline V CDR1 and CDR2: DFQATT, SNEGSKA (reference sequence). The CDR3 has 13 residues if both end residues are counted. The CDR3 is CSARAGQERPSLR.

The table lists this clonotype with many counts. The chain uses TRBV29-1 and TRBJ2-3; D might be TRBD2 (5 bases). The CDR3 consists of 14 residues. Trimming took 6 bases from V and 2 from J, leaving 15 bases between them. Germline CDR1 SQVTM, CDR2 ANQGSEA. DNA for the CDR3: TGCAGCGTCGAGGGTCTAGCAGTCACAGATACGCAGTATTTT. This codes for CSVEGLAVTDTQYF.

This clonotype was counted many times. The genes are TRBV29-1 and TRBJ1-4; D is perhaps TRBD1 (5 bases). CDR1 is SQVTM and CDR2 is ANQGSEA in the germline V gene. Trimming shortened V by 7 bases and J by 2 bases, and 11 bases separated the two germline ends. The CDR3 is 13 residues long. CDR3: CSAGGATNEKLFF. The CDR3 DNA is TGCAGCGCTGGGGGAGCGACTAATGAAAAACTGTTTTTT.

The chain combines TRBV12-3 or TRBV12-4 with TRBJ2-1; 7 positions match TRBD1. V was clipped by 5 bases and J by 5 bases; unmatched bases: 12. The CDR3 runs to 16 residues. CDR3 sequence reads: CASSPRQGQSDNEQFF. CDR3 bases: TGTGCCAGCAGTCCCCGACAGGGACAATCGGACAATGAGCAGTTCTTC.

This chain joins TRBV7-9 and TRBJ1-4, with D possibly being TRBD1 (5 bases). The V end was cut by 0 bases, the J end by 7 bases, with 9 bases between. The V gene's germline CDR1 is SEHNR and CDR2 FQNEAQ (reference sequence). CDR3 size: 14 residues. CDR3 sequence: CASSLARGTEKLFF. CDR3 DNA sequence: TGTGCCAGCAGCTTAGCGCGGGGGACTGAAAAACTGTTTTTT.

The CDR3 spells CAWSVRSAGGKAFF. The CDR3 nucleotides read TGTGCCTGGAGTGTTCGTTCGGCAGGGGGGAAAGCTTTCTTT. The chain joins TRBV30 to TRBJ1-1, with TRBD1 matching over 7 bases. Per germline, CDR1 GTSNPN and CDR2 SVGIG (reference sequence). V lost 0 bases to trimming and J lost 9 bases; unmatched junction nucleotides: 10. This CDR3 comprises 14 residues.

This clonotype was detected many times. The chain is built from TRBV4-2 and TRBJ1-4; no clear D gene. Trimming removed 0 bases at V and 8 bases at J, with 16 bases between. The CDR3 is 16 amino acids. From germline, CDR1 is LGHNA and CDR2 YNFKEQ. The CDR3 sequence: CASSQDPGWGGEKLFF. CDR3 nucleotides: TGTGCCAGCAGCCAAGATCCGGGCTGGGGAGGGGAAAAACTGTTTTTT.

The chain combines TRBV9 with TRBJ2-5, with 12 bases identical to TRBD2. The CDR3 contains 15 residues. Trimming cost V 2 bases and J 4 bases; bases outside gene matches: 3. Germline V CDR1 and CDR2: SGDLS, YYNGEE. The CDR3 DNA follows: TGTGCCAGCAGCGTCCCGGGACTAGCGGGAGAGACCCAGTACTTC. Amino acid sequence: CASSVPGLAGETQYF.

V gene TRBV13 combines with J gene TRBJ2-2; D uncertain. V shed 4 bases and J shed 2 bases, with 20 bases lying between them. CDR3 length: 18 residues. Germline V gene sequence: CDR1 PRHDT, CDR2 FYEKMQ (reference sequence). The CDR3 loop reads CASSSRKYTPVNTGELFF. The CDR3 region has the DNA TGTGCCAGCAGCTCCCGAAAATACACCCCTGTAAACACCGGGGAGCTGTTTTTT.

This clonotype was seen many times. The rearrangement uses TRBV12-3 or TRBV12-4 and TRBJ2-7, with 10 bases that match TRBD1. This CDR3 has 14 residues. Trimming cost V 6 bases and J 7 bases; bases outside gene matches: 9. The CDR3 nucleotides are TGTGCCAGCAGCTTCAGACAGGGGGCGGAAGAGCAGTACTTC. Protein sequence: CASSFRQGAEEQYF.

This clonotype occurred a few times. The V and J genes are TRBV7-2 and TRBJ2-7, with D unclear. Germline V gives CDR1 SGHTA, CDR2 FQGNSA. The CDR3 has 13 amino acids. Trimming pared 2 bases from V and 7 bases from J, leaving 12 bases between. CDR3 nucleotide sequence: TGTGCCAGCAGCTTAAATGTCGCTGGGGAGCAGTACTTC. It encodes CASSLNVAGEQYF.

The chain is built from TRBV6-1 and TRBJ1-2; possible D gene TRBD1, 5 bases. Germline lookup yields CDR1 MNHNS and CDR2 SASEGT. Trimming removed 1 base from V and 4 bases from J, with 22 bases in between. The CDR3 totals 18 residues. In DNA form, the CDR3 reads TGTGCCAGCAGTGAAGGGCTGGGGGTTGAAGGAGGGCTCTATGGCTACACCTTC. Its translation: CASSEGLGVEGGLYGYTF.

This sequence joins TRBV4-3 and TRBJ2-2; TRBD1 matches 11 bases. With V trimmed by 4 bases and J by 4 bases, 5 bases remained unmatched. The CDR3 sequence is 16 residues long. Germline V gene lookup returns CDR1 LGHNA and CDR2 YSLEER. This CDR3 is CASSRYGTGGTGELFF. The CDR3 DNA follows: TGCGCCAGCAGCCGTTACGGGACAGGGGGCACCGGGGAGCTGTTTTTT.

The rearrangement uses TRBV7-3 and TRBJ2-2; TRBD2 agrees at 8 bases. This CDR3 contains 14 residues. The J segment lost 7 bases and the V segment lost 6 bases, leaving 7 bases of the junction unmatched. The germline V gene has CDR1 SGHTA and CDR2 FQGTGA. CDR3 sequence (DNA): TGTGCCAGCAGTTACCGGGGGGGGATCGGGGAGCTGTTTTTT. It codes for CASSYRGGIGELFF.

This clonotype has a handful of counts. The chain recombines TRBV4-3 with TRBJ1-2; no clear D. CDR1 is LGHNA, CDR2 YSLEER, per germline. The CDR3 sequence is 14 residues long. Trimming removed 0 bases from V and 4 bases from J, with 9 bases in between. This CDR3 is CASSQDHSLYGYTF. Written as DNA, the CDR3 is TGCGCCAGCAGCCAAGATCACTCGCTCTATGGCTACACCTTC.